This TCR beta chain appears in the sequencing data of a study of monozygotic twins with cystic fibrosis. Points from the study as a whole: Nucleotide-identical clonotype sharing was significantly higher within monozygotic CF twin pairs than between unrelated CF individuals. V usage most resembled the co-twin in 13 of 16 pairs. The repertoire was suggested to be naive-dominated, clonality median about 0.0095.

In regard to this clone: Its antigen remains unidentified.

Germline V gene data show CDR1 as MDHEN and CDR2 as SYDVKM. CDR3 length equals 15 residues. V lost 3 bases and J lost 4, with 13 bases in between. The repertoire was sequenced with immunoSEQ multiplex PCR; TCRdb's copy has only in-frame clones and lacks some. This table has about 29,000 clones, approximately 86% appearing once. Specimen: blood. This sequence was found in a girl aged 2-9 years with cystic fibrosis. The rearrangement uses TRBV28 and TRBJ2-1, with TRBD1 as a possible D gene (5 bases). The CDR3 DNA reads as TGTGCCAGCAGTTTTCGCAGGGCGAGATACAATGAGCAGTTCTTC. It encodes CASSFRRARYNEQFF.